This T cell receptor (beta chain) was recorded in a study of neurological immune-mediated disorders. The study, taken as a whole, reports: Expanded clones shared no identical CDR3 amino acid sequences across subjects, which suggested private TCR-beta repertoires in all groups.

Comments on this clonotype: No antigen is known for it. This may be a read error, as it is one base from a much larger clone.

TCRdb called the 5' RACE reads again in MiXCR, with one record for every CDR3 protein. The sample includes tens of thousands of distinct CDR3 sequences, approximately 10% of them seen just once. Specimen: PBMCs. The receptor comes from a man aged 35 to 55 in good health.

In DNA, the CDR3 is TGTGCCACCAGCCCGACCAACGAAAAACGGTTTTTT. Its protein is CATSPTNEKRFF. This chain links TRBV15 with TRBJ1-4; D not certain. CDR1 and CDR2 from the germline V gene are LNHNV and YYDKDF (reference sequence). There are 12 residues in the CDR3.